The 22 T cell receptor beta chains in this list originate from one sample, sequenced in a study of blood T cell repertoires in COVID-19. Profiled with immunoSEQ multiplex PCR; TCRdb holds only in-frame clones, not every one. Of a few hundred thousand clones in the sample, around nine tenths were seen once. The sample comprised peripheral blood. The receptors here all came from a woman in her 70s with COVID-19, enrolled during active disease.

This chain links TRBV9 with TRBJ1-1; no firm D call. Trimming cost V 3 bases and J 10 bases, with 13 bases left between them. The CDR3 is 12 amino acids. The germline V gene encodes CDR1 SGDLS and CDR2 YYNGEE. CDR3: CASSANNAGAFF. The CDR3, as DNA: TGTGCCAGCAGCGCGAACAATGCGGGAGCTTTCTTT.

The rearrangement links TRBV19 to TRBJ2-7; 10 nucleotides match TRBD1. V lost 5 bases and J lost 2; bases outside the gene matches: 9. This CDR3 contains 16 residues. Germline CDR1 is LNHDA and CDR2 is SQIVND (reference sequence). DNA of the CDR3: TGTGCCAGTAGTTCAACAGGGACAGGGGTTCCCTACGAGCAGTACTTC. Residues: CASSSTGTGVPYEQYF.

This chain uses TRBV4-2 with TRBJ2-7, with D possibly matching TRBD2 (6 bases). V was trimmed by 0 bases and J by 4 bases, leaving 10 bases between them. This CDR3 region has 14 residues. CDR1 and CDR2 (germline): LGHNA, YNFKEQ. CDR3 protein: CASSQEGLAYEQYF. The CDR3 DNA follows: TGTGCCAGCAGCCAAGAGGGACTGGCATACGAGCAGTACTTC.

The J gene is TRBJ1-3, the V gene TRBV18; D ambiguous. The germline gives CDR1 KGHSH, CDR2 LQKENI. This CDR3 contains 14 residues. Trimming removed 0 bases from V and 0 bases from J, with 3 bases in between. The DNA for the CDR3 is TGTGCCAGCTCACCACCTCACTCTGGAAACACCATATATTTT. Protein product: CASSPPHSGNTIYF. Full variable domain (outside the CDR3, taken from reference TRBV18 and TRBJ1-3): NAGVMQNPRHLVRRRGQEARLRCSPMKGHSHVYWYRQLPEEGLKFMVYLQKENIIDESGMPKERFSAEFPKEGPSILRIQQVVRGDSAAYFCASSPPHSGNTIYFGEGSWLTVV.

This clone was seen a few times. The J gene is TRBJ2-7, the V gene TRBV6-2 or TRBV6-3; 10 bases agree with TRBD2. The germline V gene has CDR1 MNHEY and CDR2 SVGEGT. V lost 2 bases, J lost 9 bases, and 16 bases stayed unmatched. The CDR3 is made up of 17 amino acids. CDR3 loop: CASSYLTGTSVKLPQYF. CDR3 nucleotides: TGTGCCAGCAGTTACCTTACCGGGACTAGCGTTAAACTTCCGCAGTACTTC.

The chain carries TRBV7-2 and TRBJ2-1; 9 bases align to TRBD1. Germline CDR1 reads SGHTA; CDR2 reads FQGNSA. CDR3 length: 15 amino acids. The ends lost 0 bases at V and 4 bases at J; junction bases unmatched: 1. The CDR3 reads CASSLAQGAYNEQFF. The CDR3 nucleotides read TGTGCCAGCAGCTTAGCACAGGGGGCTTACAATGAGCAGTTCTTC. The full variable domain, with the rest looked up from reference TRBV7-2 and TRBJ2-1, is GAGVSQSPSNKVTEKGKDVELRCDPISGHTALYWYRQSLGQGLEFLIYFQGNSAPDKSGLPSDRFSAERTGGSVSTLTIQRTQQEDSAVYLCASSLAQGAYNEQFFGPGTRLTVL.

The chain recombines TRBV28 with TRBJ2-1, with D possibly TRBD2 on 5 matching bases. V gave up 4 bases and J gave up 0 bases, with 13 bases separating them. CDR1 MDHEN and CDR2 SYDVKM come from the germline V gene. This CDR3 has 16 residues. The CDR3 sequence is CASSSLGSGSYNEQFF. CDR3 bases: TGTGCCAGCAGTTCGCTGGGAAGCGGCTCCTACAATGAGCAGTTCTTC.

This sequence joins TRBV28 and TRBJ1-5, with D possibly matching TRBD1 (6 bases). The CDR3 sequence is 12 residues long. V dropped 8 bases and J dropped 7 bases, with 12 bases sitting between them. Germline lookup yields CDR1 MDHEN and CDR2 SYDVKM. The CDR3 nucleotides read TGTGCCAGCCCCAGTGGGGGCCAGCCCCAGCATTTT. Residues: CASPSGGQPQHF.

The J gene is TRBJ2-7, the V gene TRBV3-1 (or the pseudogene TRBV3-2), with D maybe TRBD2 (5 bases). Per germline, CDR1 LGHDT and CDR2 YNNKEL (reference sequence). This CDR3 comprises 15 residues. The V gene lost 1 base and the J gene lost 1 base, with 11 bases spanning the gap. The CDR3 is CASSQGGARSYEQYF. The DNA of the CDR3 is TGTGCCAGCAGCCAAGGGGGAGCTAGATCCTACGAGCAGTACTTC.

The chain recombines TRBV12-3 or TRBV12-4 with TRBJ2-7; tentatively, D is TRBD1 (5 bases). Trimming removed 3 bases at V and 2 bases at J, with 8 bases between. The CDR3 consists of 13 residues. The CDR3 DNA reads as TGTGCCAGCAGTTTTAGGGGCACCTACGAGCAGTACTTC. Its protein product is CASSFRGTYEQYF.

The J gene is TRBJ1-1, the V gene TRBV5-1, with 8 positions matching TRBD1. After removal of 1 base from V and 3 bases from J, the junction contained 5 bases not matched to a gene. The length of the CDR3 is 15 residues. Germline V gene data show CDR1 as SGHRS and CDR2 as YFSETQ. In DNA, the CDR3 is TGCGCCAGCAGCTTGTGGCCAGGGGGCGACACTGAAGCTTTCTTT. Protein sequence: CASSLWPGGDTEAFF. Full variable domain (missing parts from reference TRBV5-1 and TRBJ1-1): KAGVTQTPRYLIKTRGQQVTLSCSPISGHRSVSWYQQTPGQGLQFLFEYFSETQRNKGNFPGRFSGRQFSNSRSEMNVSTLELGDSALYLCASSLWPGGDTEAFFGQGTRLTVV.

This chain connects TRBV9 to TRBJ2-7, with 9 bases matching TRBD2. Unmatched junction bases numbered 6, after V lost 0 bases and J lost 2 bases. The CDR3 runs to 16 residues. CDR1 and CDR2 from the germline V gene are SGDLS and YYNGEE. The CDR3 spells CASSVAPSGKTYEQYF. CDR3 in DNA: TGTGCCAGCAGCGTAGCCCCTAGCGGGAAGACCTACGAGCAGTACTTC.

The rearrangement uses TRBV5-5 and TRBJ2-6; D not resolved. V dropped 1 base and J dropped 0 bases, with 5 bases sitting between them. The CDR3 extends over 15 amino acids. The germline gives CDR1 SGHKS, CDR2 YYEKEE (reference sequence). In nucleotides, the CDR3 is TGTGCCAGCAGCTTGTGGAGCTCTGGGGCCAACGTCCTGACTTTC. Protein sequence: CASSLWSSGANVLTF.

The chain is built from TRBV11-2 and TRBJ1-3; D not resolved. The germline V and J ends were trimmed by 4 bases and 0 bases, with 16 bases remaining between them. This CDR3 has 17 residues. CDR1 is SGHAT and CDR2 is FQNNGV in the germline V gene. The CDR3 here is CASSSGSRGNSGNTIYF. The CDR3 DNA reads TGTGCCAGCAGCTCCGGTTCCCGAGGAAACTCTGGAAACACCATATATTTT.

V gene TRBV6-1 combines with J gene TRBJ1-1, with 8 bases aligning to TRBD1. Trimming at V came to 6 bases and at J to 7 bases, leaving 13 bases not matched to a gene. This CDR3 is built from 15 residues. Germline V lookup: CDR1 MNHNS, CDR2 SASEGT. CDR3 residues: CASRPRPGTGLEAFF. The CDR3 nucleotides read TGTGCCAGCAGGCCCAGACCCGGGACAGGTCTTGAAGCTTTCTTT.

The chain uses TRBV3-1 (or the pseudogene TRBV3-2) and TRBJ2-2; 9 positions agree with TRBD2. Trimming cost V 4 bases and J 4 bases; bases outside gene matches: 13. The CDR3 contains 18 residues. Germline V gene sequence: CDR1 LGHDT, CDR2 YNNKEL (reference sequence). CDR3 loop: CASSLRAVLAGTTGELFF. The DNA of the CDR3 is TGTGCCAGCAGCCTCCGCGCCGTGCTAGCGGGAACCACCGGGGAGCTGTTTTTT.

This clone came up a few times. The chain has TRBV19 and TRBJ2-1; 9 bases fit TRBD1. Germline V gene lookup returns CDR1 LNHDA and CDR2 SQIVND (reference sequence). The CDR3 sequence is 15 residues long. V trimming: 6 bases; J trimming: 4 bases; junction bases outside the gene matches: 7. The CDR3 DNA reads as TGTGCCAGTAGCCGGACAGGGGATATTTACAATGAGCAGTTCTTC. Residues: CASSRTGDIYNEQFF. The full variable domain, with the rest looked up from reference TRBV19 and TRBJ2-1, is DGGITQSPKYLFRKEGQNVTLSCEQNLNHDAMYWYRQDPGQGLRLIYYSQIVNDFQKGDIAEGYSVSREKKESFPLTVTSAQKNPTAFYLCASSRTGDIYNEQFFGPGTRLTVL.

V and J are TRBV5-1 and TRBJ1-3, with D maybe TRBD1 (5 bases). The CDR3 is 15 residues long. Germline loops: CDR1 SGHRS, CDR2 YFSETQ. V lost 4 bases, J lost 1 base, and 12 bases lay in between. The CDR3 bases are TGCGCCAGCAGCCCCACGCGACAGTCTGGAAACACCATATATTTT. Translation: CASSPTRQSGNTIYF.

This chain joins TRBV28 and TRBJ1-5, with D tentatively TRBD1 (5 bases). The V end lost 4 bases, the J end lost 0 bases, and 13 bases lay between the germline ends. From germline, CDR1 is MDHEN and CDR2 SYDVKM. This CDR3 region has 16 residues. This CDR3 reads CASSSLGGGSNQPQHF. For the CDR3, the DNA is TGTGCCAGCAGTTCCTTGGGGGGTGGTAGCAATCAGCCCCAGCATTTT.

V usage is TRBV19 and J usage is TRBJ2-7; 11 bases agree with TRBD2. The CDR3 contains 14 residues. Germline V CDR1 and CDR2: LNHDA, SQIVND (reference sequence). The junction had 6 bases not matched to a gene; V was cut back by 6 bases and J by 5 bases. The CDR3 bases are TGTGCCAGTAGGCCACTAGCGGGAGCCGACGAGCAGTACTTC. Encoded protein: CASRPLAGADEQYF.

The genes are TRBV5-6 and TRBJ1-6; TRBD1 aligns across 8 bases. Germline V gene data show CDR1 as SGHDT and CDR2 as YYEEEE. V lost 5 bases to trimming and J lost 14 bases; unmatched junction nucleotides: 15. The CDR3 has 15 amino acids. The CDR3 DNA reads TGTGCCAGCAGTAGCAGGGGGCTATCCTCTTCGACCCTCCACTTT. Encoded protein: CASSSRGLSSSTLHF.

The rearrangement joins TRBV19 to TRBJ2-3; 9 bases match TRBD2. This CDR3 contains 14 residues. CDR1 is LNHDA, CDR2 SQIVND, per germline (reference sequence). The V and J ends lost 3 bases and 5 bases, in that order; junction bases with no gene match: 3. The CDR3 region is CASSISLAGDTQYF. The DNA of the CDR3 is TGTGCCAGTAGTATCTCACTAGCGGGAGATACGCAGTATTTT.